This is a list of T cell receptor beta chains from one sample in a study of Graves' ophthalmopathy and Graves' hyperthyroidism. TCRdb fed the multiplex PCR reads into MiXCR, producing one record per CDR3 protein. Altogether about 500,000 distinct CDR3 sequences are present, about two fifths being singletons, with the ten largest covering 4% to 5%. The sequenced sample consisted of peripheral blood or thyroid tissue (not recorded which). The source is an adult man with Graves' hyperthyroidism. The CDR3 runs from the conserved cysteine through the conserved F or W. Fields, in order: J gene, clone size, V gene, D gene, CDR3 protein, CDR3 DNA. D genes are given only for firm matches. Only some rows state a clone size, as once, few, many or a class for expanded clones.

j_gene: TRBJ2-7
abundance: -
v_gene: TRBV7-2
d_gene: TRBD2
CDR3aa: CASSSRLAGAAGNEQYF
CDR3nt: TGTGCCAGCAGCTCCCGACTAGCGGGAGCGGCGGGCAATGAGCAGTACTTC

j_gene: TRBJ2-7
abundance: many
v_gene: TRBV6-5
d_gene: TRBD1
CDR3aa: CASSYRRTGAYNEQYF
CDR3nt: TGTGCCAGCAGTTACCGGAGGACAGGGGCGTATAACGAGCAGTACTTC

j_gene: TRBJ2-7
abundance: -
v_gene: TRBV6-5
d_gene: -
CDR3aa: CASSSSRLVYEQYF
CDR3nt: TGTGCCAGCAGTTCCAGCCGCCTTGTCTACGAGCAGTACTTC

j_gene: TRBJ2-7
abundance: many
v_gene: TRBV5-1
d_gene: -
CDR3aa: CASSLRGQYEQYF
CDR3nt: TGCGCCAGCAGCCTCCGGGGCCAATACGAGCAGTACTTC

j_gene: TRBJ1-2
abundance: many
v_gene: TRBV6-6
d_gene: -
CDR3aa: CASSPEIYGYTF
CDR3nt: TGTGCCAGCAGCCCAGAGATTTATGGCTACACCTTC

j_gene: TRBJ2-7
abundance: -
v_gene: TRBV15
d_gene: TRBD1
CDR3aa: CATSSEAAGGYEQYF
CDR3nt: TGTGCCACCAGCAGTGAAGCCGCAGGGGGCTACGAGCAGTACTTC

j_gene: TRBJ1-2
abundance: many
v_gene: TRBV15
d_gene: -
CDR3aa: CATSREREGWYNGYTF
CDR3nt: TGTGCCACCAGCAGAGAGAGGGAAGGGTGGTACAATGGCTACACCTTC

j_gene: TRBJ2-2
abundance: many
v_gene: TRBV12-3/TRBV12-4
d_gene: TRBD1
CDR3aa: CASSIWTGVTNTGELFF
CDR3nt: TGTGCCAGCAGTATTTGGACAGGGGTGACGAACACCGGGGAGCTGTTTTTT

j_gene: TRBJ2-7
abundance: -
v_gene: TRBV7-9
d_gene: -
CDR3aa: CASSIESDPNGNEQYF
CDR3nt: TGTGCCAGTAGTATAGAGTCAGATCCCAACGGCAATGAGCAGTACTTC

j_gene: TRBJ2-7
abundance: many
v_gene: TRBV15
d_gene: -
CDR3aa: CATSREGTTYEQYF
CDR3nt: TGTGCCACCAGCAGAGAGGGGACAACCTACGAGCAGTACTTC

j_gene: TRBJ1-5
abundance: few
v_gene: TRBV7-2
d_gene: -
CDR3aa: CASSLRVGFGNQPQHF
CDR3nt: TGTGCCAGCAGCCTCCGGGTGGGTTTCGGCAATCAGCCCCAGCATTTT

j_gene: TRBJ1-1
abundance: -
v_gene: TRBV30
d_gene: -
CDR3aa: CAWDGAFF
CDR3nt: TGTGCCTGGGACGGGGCTTTCTTT

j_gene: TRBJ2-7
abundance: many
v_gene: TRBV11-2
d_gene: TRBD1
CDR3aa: CASSLDFGQGYEQYF
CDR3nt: TGTGCCAGCAGCTTAGACTTCGGACAGGGCTACGAGCAGTACTTC

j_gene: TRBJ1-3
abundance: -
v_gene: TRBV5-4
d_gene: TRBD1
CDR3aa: CASSLGAGQGFGNTIYF
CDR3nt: TGTGCCAGCAGCTTGGGAGCTGGACAGGGCTTTGGAAACACCATATATTTT

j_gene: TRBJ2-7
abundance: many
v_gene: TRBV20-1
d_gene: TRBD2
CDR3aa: CSAVAGGLGQYF
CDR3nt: TGCAGTGCCGTAGCGGGAGGGTTGGGGCAGTACTTC

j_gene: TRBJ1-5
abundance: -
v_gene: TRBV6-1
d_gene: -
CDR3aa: CASSEAAGKWGDGNQPQHF
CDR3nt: TGTGCCAGCAGTGAAGCGGCAGGGAAATGGGGTGATGGCAATCAGCCCCAGCATTTT

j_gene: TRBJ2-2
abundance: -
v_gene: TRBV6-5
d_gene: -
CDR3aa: CASASTRDTGELFF
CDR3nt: TGTGCCAGCGCATCTACTCGCGACACCGGGGAGCTGTTTTTT

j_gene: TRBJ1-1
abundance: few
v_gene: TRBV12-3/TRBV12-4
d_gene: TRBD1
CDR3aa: CASITRDRGWTEAFF
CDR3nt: TGTGCCAGCATTACCCGGGACAGGGGTTGGACTGAAGCTTTCTTT

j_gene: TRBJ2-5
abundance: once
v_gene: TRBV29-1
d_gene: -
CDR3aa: CSERGRTSQETQYF
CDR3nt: TGCAGCGAACGAGGACGGACTTCTCAAGAGACCCAGTACTTC

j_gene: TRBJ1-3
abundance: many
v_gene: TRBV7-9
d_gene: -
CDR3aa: CASSLAVLSGNTIYF
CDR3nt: TGTGCCAGCAGCTTAGCGGTTTTATCTGGAAACACCATATATTTT

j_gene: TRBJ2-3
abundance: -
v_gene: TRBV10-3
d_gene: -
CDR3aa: CASRIGDTQYF
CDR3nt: TGTGCCAGCAGGATCGGAGATACGCAGTATTTT

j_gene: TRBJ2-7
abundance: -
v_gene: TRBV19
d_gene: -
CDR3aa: CASTTQFGEQYF
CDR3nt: TGTGCCAGTACCACCCAGTTTGGCGAGCAGTACTTC